This T cell receptor beta chain is from a study of early T cells in non-severe SARS-CoV-2 infection. About the study: Unsorted whole blood bulk RNA was sequenced, with unpaired chains.

This clonotype was detected ten times or more. Its antigen is not identified. Study-level findings and limits: Sequences matched to VDJdb favored anti-spike CD8 responses, while private and CD4 specificities were missed.

V shed 1 base and J 3 bases; nucleotides not matched to a gene: 20. The CDR3 runs to 21 residues. cDNA molecules, individually, were tagged with unique molecular identifiers. TCRdb reanalysed the 5' RACE reads using MiXCR and keeps one entry per CDR3 protein. The table lists about 29,000 distinct CDR3 sequences, roughly 4.4% of them singletons. Sample: whole blood. V is TRBV12-3 or TRBV12-4 and J is TRBJ2-5, with 10 bases that match TRBD2. This sequence originates from an adult who was a healthcare worker with PCR-confirmed SARS-CoV-2 infection or an uninfected control (not recorded which). The CDR3 DNA is TGTGCCAGCAGTTTAGACTCGTTTTTGGGGCTAGCGGGGGAGAGGGAAGAGACCCAGTACTTC. It yields the protein CASSLDSFLGLAGEREETQYF.